This entry lists 8 T cell receptor beta chains sequenced from one sample in a study of blood T cell repertoires in COVID-19. Sequencing was performed with immunoSEQ multiplex PCR; in TCRdb, only in-frame clones are kept and a portion is missing. The table has around 100,000 clones, 75% to 95% seen once. What was sequenced was peripheral blood. Receptors were obtained from a man aged 50 to 60 with acute or convalescent COVID-19.

The V gene is TRBV27, the J gene TRBJ2-6; TRBD1 agrees at 9 bases. Per the germline V gene, CDR1 is MNHEY and CDR2 is SMNVEV (reference sequence). V gave up 5 bases and J gave up 0 bases; unmatched junction bases: 11. This CDR3 is built from 19 residues. The CDR3 sequence is CASSAGQGHSLSGANVLTF. CDR3 DNA: TGTGCCAGCAGTGCGGGACAGGGACATTCCCTCTCTGGGGCCAACGTCCTGACTTTC.

The sample holds one count of this clone. The chain links TRBV12-3 or TRBV12-4 to TRBJ2-1; 8 positions agree with TRBD2. V dropped 6 bases and J dropped 7; count of bases not matched to a gene: 5. This CDR3 is built from 13 residues. CDR3 nucleotides: TGTGCCAGCAGACGGGAGGGCCGGAATGAGCAGTTCTTC. This codes for CASRREGRNEQFF.

The rearrangement uses TRBV11-2 and TRBJ1-2; D not certain. V lost 3 bases and J 5 bases, leaving 13 bases between the germline ends. CDR1 is SGHAT and CDR2 is FQNNGV in the germline V gene. The CDR3 contains 14 residues. The CDR3 sequence: CASSFQAGRYGYTF. The CDR3 bases are TGTGCCAGCAGCTTTCAGGCCGGGAGGTATGGCTACACCTTC. The variable domain in full, completed from reference TRBV11-2 and TRBJ1-2, reads EAGVAQSPRYKIIEKRQSVAFWCNPISGHATLYWYQQILGQGPKLLIQFQNNGVVDDSQLPKDRFSAERLKGVDSTLKIQPAKLEDSAVYLCASSFQAGRYGYTFGSGTRLTVV.

The rearrangement joins TRBV19 to TRBJ2-3, with D unresolved. The CDR3 extends over 12 amino acids. The germline V gene has CDR1 LNHDA and CDR2 SQIVND (reference sequence). Trimming cost V 6 bases and J 2 bases, with 6 bases left between them. The CDR3 is CASRRNTDTQYF. The CDR3 region has the DNA TGTGCCAGTAGGCGAAACACAGATACGCAGTATTTT.

This sequence joins TRBV28 and TRBJ2-7; 11 positions agree with TRBD1. The V and J ends lost 2 bases and 4 bases, in that order; junction bases with no gene match: 1. There are 14 residues in the CDR3. Germline CDR1 is MDHEN and CDR2 is SYDVKM. In DNA, the CDR3 is TGTGCCAGCAGTTTAGGGACAGGGGGTTACGAGCAGTACTTC. Amino acids: CASSLGTGGYEQYF.

CDR3 protein: CASSQGAGGRLDTQYF. The CDR3 DNA follows: TGTGCCAGCAGCCAAGGAGCGGGAGGACGCCTGGATACGCAGTATTTT. The chain uses TRBV7-6 and TRBJ2-3; 9 bases are a match to TRBD2. V shed 5 bases and J 6 bases; nucleotides not matched to a gene: 12. The CDR3 has 16 amino acids. Germline V CDR1 and CDR2: SGHVS, FNYEAQ. Filled out from reference TRBV7-6 and TRBJ2-3, the complete variable domain reads GAGVSQSPRYKVTKRGQDVALRCDPISGHVSLYWYRQALGQGPEFLTYFNYEAQQDKSGLPNDRFSAERPEGSISTLTIQRTEQRDSAMYRCASSQGAGGRLDTQYFGPGTRLTVL.

V is TRBV6-1 and J is TRBJ2-1, with 7 positions matching TRBD2. CDR1 MNHNS and CDR2 SASEGT come from the germline V gene. This CDR3 region has 14 residues. Trimming took 3 bases from V and 3 from J; bases not matched to a gene: 2. CDR3 sequence (DNA): TGTGCCAGCAGTGACAAGCGGGGCTACAATGAGCAGTTCTTC. Protein product: CASSDKRGYNEQFF.

The chain couples TRBV10-3 to TRBJ2-1; 8 bases match TRBD1. The V and J ends lost 4 bases and 6 bases, in that order; junction bases with no gene match: 8. Looked up from germline, CDR1 is ENHRY and CDR2 is SYGVKD. CDR3 size: 15 residues. The CDR3 loop is CAISVAGTGTNEQFF. CDR3 DNA: TGTGCCATCAGTGTAGCCGGGACAGGTACCAATGAGCAGTTCTTC.